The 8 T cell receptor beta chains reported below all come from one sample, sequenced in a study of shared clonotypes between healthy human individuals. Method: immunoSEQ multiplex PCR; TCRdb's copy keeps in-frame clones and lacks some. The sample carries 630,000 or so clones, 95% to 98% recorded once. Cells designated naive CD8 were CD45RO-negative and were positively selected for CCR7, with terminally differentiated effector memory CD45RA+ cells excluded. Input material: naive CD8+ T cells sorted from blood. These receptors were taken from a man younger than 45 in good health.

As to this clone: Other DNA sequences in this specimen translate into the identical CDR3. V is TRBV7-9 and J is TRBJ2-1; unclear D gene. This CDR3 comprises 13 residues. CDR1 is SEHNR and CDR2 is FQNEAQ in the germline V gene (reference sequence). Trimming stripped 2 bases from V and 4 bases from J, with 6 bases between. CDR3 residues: CASSLPRYNEQFF. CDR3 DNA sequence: TGTGCCAGCAGCTTACCCCGGTACAATGAGCAGTTCTTC.

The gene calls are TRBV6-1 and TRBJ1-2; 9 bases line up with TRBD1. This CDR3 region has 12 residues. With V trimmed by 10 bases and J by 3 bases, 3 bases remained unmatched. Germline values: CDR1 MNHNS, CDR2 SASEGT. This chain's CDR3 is CAIRDRDYGYTF. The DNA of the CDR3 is TGTGCCATTCGGGACAGGGACTATGGCTACACCTTC.

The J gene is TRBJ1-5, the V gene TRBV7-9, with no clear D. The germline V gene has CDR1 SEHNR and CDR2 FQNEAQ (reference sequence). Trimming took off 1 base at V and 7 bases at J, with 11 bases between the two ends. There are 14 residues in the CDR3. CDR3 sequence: CASSLGSVGQPQHF. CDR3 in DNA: TGTGCCAGCAGCTTAGGCTCGGTAGGACAGCCCCAGCATTTT.

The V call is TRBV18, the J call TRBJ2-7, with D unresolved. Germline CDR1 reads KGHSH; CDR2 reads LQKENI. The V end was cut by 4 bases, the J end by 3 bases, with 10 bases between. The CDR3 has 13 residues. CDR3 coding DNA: TGTGCCAGCTCACTCCCGGGCAACTACGAGCAGTACTTC. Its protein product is CASSLPGNYEQYF.

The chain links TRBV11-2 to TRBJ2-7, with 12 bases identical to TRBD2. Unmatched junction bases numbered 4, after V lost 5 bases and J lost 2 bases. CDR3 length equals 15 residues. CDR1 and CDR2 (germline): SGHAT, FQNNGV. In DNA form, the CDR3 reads TGTGCCAGCAGCCCGACTAGCGGGGGCGCCTACGAGCAGTACTTC. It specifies CASSPTSGGAYEQYF.

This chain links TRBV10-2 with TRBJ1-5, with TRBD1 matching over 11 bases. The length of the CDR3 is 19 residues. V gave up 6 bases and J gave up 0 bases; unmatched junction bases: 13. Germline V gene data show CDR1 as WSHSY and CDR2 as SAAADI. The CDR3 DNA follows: TGCGCCAGCAGGAGTGGTGGACAGGGGGCTCCTGATAGCAATCAGCCCCAGCATTTT. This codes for CASRSGGQGAPDSNQPQHF.

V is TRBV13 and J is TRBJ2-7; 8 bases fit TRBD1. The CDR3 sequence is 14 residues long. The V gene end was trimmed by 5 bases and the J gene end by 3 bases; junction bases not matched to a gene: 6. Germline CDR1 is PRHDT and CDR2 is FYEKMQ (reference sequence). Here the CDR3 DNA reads TGTGCCAGCAGCACAGGGACAGGTAGCTACGAGCAGTACTTC. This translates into CASSTGTGSYEQYF.

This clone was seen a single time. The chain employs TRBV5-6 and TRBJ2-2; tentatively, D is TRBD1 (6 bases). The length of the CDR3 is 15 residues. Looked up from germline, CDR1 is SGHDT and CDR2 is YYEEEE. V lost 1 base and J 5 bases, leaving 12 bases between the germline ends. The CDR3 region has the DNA TGTGCCAGCAGCTTGTACAGGGAGTATACCGGGGAGCTGTTTTTT. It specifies CASSLYREYTGELFF.